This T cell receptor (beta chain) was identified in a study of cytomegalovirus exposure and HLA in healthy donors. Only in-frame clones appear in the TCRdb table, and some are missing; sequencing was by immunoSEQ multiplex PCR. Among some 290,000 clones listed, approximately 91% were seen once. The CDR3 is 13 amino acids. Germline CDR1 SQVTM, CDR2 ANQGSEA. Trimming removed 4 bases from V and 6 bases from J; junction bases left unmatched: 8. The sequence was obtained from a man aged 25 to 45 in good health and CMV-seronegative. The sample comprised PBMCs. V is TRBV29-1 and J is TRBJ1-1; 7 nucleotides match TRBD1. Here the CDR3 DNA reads TGCAGCGTTGTGACGGTTGACAGGGCTGAAGCTTTCTTT. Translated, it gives CSVVTVDRAEAFF.